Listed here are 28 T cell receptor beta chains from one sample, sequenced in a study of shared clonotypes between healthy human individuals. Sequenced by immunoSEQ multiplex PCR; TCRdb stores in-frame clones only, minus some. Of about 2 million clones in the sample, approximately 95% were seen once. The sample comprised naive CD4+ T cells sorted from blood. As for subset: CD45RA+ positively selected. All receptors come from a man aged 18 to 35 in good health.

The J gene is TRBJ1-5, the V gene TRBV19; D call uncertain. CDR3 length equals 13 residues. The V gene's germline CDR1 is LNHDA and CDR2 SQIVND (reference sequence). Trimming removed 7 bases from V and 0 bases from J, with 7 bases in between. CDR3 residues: CASTHYSNQPQHF. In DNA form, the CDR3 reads TGTGCCAGTACCCACTATAGCAATCAGCCCCAGCATTTT.

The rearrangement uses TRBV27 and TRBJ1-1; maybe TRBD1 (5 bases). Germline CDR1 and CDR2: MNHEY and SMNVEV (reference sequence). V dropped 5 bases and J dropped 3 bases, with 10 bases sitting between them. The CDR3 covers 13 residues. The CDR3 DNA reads TGTGCCAGCAGTCCAGCAGGGTACACTGAAGCTTTCTTT. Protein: CASSPAGYTEAFF.

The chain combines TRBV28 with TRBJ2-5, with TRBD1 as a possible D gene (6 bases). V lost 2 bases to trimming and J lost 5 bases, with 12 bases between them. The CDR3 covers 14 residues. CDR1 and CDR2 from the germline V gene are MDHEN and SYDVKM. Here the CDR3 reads CASSLRTAWETQYF. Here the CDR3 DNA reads TGTGCCAGCAGTTTACGGACAGCTTGGGAGACCCAGTACTTC.

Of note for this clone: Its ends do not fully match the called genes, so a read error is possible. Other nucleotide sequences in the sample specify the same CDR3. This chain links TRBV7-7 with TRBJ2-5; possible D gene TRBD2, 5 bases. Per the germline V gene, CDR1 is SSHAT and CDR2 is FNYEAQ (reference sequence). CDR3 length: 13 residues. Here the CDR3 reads CASSLRGQETQYF. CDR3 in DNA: TGTGCTAGCAGCTTACGCGGGCAAGAGACCCAGTACTTC.

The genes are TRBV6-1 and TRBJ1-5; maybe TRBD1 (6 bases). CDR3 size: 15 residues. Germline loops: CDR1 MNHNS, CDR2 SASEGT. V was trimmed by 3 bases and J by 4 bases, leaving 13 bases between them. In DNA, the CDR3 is TGTGCCAGCAGTGAGGCACAGGGCCGGAATCAGCCCCAGCATTTT. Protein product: CASSEAQGRNQPQHF.

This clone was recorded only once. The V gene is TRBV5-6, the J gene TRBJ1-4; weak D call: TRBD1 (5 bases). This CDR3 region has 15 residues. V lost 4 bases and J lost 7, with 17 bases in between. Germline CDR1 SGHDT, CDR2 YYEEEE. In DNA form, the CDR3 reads TGTGCCAGCAGCCACCGGGACCCGGGTGGTGAAAAACTGTTTTTT. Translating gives CASSHRDPGGEKLFF.

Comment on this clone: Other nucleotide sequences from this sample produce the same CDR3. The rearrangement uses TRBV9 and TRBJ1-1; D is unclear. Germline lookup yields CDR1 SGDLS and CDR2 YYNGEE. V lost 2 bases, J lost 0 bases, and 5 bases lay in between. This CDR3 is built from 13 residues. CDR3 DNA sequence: TGTGCCAGCAGCGTCGATCTGAACACTGAAGCTTTCTTT. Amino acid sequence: CASSVDLNTEAFF.

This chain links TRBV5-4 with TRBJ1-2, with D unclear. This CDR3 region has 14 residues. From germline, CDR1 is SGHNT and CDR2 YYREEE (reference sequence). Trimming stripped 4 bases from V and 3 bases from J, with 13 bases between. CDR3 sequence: CASSDRRADYGYTF. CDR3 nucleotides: TGTGCCAGCAGCGATAGGAGGGCCGACTATGGCTACACCTTC.

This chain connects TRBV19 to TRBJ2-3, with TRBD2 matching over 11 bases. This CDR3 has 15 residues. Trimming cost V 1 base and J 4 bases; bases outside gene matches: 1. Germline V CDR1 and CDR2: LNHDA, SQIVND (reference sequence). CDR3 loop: CASSIVSGRADTQYF. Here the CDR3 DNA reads TGTGCCAGTAGTATAGTTAGCGGGAGGGCAGATACGCAGTATTTT.

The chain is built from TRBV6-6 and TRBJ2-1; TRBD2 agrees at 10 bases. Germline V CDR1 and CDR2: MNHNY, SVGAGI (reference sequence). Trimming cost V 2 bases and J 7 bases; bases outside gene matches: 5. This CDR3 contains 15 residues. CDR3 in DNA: TGTGCCAGCAGTTACCAGCTAGCGGGAGAGAATGAGCAGTTCTTC. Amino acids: CASSYQLAGENEQFF.

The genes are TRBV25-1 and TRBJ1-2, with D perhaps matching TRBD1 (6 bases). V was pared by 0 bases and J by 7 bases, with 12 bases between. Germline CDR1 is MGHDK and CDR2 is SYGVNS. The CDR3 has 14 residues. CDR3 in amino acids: CASSEYQDRAGYTF. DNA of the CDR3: TGTGCCAGCAGTGAATATCAGGACAGAGCTGGCTACACCTTC.

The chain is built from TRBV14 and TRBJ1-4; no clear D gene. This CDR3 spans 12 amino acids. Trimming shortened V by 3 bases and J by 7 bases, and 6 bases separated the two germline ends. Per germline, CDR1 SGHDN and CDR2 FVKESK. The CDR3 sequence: CASSHNGEKLFF. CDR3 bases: TGTGCCAGCAGCCACAACGGTGAAAAACTGTTTTTT. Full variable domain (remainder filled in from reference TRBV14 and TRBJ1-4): EAGVTQFPSHSVIEKGQTVTLRCDPISGHDNLYWYRRVMGKEIKFLLHFVKESKQDESGMPNNRFLAERTGGTYSTLKVQPAELEDSGVYFCASSHNGEKLFFGSGTQLSVL.

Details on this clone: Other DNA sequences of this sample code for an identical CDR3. The CDR3 region is CASSFNTDTQYF. CDR3 nucleotide sequence: TGCGCCAGCAGCTTCAATACAGATACGCAGTATTTT. The rearrangement uses TRBV5-1 and TRBJ2-3, with unresolved D. The CDR3 is 12 residues long. Germline values: CDR1 SGHRS, CDR2 YFSETQ. V lost 2 bases, J lost 3 bases, and 4 bases lay in between.

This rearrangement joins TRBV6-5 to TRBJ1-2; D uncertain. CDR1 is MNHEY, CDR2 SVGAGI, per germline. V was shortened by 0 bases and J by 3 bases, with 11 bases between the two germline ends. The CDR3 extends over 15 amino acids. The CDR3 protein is CASSYSSLTHYGYTF. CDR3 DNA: TGTGCCAGCAGTTACTCGAGCCTAACCCACTATGGCTACACCTTC.

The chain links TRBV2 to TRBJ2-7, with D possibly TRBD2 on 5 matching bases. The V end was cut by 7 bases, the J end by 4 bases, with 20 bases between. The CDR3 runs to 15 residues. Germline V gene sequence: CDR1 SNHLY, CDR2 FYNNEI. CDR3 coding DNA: TGTGCCAGCAATCCCCGGGGTACCGGGAATTACGAGCAGTACTTC. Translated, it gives CASNPRGTGNYEQYF.

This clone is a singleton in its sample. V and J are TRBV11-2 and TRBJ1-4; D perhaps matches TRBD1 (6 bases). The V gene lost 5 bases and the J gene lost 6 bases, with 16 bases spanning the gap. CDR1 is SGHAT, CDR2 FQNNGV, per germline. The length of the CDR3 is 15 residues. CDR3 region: CASSRRGRGDEKLFF. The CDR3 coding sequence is TGTGCCAGCAGCCGCCGTGGGAGGGGGGATGAAAAACTGTTTTTT.

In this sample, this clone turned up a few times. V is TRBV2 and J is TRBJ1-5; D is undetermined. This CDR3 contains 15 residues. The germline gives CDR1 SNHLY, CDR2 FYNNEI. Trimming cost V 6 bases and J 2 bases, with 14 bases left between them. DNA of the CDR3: TGTGCCAGCAGCTCGGGGATGGTGGGCAATCAGCCCCAGCATTTT. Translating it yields CASSSGMVGNQPQHF. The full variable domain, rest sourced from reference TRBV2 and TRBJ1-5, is EPEVTQTPSHQVTQMGQEVILRCVPISNHLYFYWYRQILGQKVEFLVSFYNNEISEKSEIFDDQFSVERPDGSNFTLKIRSTKLEDSAMYFCASSSGMVGNQPQHFGDGTRLSIL.

The CDR3 sequence is CASSLVAGTTDTQYF. The CDR3 nucleotides read TGTGCCAGCAGTTTAGTCGCGGGTACAACAGATACGCAGTATTTT. The V and J genes are TRBV28 and TRBJ2-3, with TRBD2 as a possible D gene (5 bases). The CDR3 consists of 15 residues. The germline V and J ends were trimmed by 2 bases and 3 bases, with 12 bases remaining between them. In germline, CDR1 is MDHEN, CDR2 SYDVKM.

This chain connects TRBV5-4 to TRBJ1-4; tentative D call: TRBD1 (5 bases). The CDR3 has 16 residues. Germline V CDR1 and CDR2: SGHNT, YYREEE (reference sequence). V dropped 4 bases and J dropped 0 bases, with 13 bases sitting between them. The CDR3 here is CASSPGRGTTNEKLFF. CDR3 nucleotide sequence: TGTGCCAGCAGCCCTGGCCGGGGGACAACTAATGAAAAACTGTTTTTT.

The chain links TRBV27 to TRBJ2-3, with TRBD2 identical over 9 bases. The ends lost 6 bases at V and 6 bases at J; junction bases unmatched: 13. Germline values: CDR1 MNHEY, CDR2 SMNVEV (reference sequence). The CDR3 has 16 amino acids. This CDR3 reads CASSPSGRLRRDTQYF. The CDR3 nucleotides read TGTGCCAGCAGCCCGAGCGGGAGGCTCCGCAGGGATACGCAGTATTTT.

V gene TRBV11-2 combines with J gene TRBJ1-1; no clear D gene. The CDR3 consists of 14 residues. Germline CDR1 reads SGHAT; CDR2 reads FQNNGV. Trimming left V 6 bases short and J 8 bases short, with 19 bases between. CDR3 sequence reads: CASRREEGLKEAFF. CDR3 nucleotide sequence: TGTGCCAGCAGACGTGAGGAAGGGCTCAAGGAAGCTTTCTTT. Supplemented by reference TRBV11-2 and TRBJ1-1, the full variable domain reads EAGVAQSPRYKIIEKRQSVAFWCNPISGHATLYWYQQILGQGPKLLIQFQNNGVVDDSQLPKDRFSAERLKGVDSTLKIQPAKLEDSAVYLCASRREEGLKEAFFGQGTRLTVV.

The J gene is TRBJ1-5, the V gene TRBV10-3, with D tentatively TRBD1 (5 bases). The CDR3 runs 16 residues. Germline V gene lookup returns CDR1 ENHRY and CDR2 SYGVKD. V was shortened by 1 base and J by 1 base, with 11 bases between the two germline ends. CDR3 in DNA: TGTGCCATCAGTGAGTATCCAGGGACGAGCAATCAGCCCCAGCATTTT. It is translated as CAISEYPGTSNQPQHF.

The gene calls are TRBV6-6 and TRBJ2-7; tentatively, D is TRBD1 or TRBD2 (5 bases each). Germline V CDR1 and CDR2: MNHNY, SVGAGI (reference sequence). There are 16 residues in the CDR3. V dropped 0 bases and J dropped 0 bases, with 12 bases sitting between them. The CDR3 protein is CASSYSGDRSSYEQYF. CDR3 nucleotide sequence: TGTGCCAGCAGTTACTCGGGGGATAGGAGCTCCTACGAGCAGTACTTC.

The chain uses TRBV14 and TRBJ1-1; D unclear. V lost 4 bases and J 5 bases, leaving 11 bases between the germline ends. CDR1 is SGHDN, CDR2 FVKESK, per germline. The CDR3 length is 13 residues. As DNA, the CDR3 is TGTGCCAGCAGCCGAAGCCGGGAGACTGAAGCTTTCTTT. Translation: CASSRSRETEAFF.

DNA for the CDR3: TGTGCCAGCAGTTTAACTAGCGGGGGAAAAGAGACCCAGTACTTC. Amino acids: CASSLTSGGKETQYF. The V gene is TRBV6-5, the J gene TRBJ2-5; 11 nucleotides line up with TRBD2. Germline CDR1 reads MNHEY; CDR2 reads SVGAGI. The ends lost 4 bases at V and 3 bases at J; junction bases unmatched: 4. CDR3 length: 15 amino acids.

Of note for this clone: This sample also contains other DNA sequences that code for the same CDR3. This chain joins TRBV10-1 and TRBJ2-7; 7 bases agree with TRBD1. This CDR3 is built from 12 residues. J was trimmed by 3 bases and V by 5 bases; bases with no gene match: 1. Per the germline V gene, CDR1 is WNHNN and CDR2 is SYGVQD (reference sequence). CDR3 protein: CASSPGGYEQYF. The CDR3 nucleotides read TGCGCCAGCAGTCCAGGGGGCTACGAGCAGTACTTC.

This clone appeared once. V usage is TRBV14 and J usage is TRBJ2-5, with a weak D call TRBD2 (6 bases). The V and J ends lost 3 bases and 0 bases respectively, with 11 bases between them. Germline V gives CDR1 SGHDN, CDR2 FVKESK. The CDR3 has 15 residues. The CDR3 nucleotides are TGTGCCAGCAGCCAGGGGGGATGGTACCAAGAGACCCAGTACTTC. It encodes CASSQGGWYQETQYF.

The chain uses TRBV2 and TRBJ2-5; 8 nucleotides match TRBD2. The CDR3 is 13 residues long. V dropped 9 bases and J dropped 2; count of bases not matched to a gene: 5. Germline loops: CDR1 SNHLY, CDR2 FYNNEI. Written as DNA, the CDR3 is TGTGCCAGTCAGCGGGAGCAACAAGAGACCCAGTACTTC. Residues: CASQREQQETQYF.